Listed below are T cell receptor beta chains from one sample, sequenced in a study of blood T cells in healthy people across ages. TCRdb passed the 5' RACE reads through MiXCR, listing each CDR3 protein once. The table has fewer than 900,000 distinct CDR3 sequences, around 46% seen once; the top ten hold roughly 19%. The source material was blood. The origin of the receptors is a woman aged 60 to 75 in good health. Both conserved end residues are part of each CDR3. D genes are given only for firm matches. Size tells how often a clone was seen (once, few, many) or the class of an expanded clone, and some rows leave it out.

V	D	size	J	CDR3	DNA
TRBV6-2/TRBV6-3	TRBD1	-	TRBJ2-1	CASSPTRTGSDTGNEQFF	TGTGCCAGCAGCCCAACCAGGACAGGGTCGGACACTGGGAATGAGCAGTTCTTC
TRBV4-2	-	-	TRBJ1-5	CASSEHGNGDQPQHF	TGTGCCAGCAGCGAGCATGGGAATGGGGATCAGCCCCAGCATTTT
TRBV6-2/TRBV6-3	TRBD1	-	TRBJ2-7	CASSSLGTGVFSYEQYF	TGTGCCAGCAGTTCCCTCGGGACAGGCGTATTCTCCTACGAGCAGTACTTC
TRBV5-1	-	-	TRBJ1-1	CASSPGRSPRGTEAFF	TGCGCCAGCAGCCCAGGGAGGTCCCCACGAGGCACTGAAGCTTTCTTT
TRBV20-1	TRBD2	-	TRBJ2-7	CSARGTSGKKGAYEQYF	TGCAGTGCTAGAGGGACTAGCGGGAAAAAAGGGGCCTACGAGCAGTACTTC
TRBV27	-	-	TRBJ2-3	CASSRRVTVEWTDTQYF	TGTGCCAGCAGCCGAAGGGTTACGGTTGAGTGGACAGATACGCAGTATTTT
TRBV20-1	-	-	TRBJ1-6	CSASTGVNSPLHF	TGCAGTGCTAGCACTGGGGTTAATTCACCCCTCCACTTT
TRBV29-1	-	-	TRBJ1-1	CSVVSGASLNTEAFF	TGCAGCGTTGTCAGTGGTGCTTCCTTGAACACTGAAGCTTTCTTT
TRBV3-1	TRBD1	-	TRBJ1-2	CASSQGRDRDGYTF	TGTGCCAGCAGCCAAGGCCGGGACAGGGACGGCTACACCTTC
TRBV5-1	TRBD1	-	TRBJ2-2	CASHRGNANTGELFF	TGCGCCAGCCACAGGGGAAACGCGAACACCGGGGAGCTGTTTTTT
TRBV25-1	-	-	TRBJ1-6	CASSESAWTMLSYNSPLHF	TGTGCCAGCAGTGAATCCGCGTGGACTATGCTCTCCTATAATTCACCCCTCCACTTT
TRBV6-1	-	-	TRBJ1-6	CATILDPQYSPLHF	TGTGCCACCATCCTGGATCCGCAGTATTCACCCCTCCACTTT
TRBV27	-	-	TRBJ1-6	CASSLTGTINSPLHF	TGTGCCAGCAGTCTGACGGGGACGATAAATTCACCCCTCCACTTT
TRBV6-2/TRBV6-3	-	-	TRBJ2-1	CASTYIGRGYNEQFF	TGTGCCAGCACCTACATCGGGAGAGGTTACAATGAGCAGTTCTTC
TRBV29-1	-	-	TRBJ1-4	CGVSPTGTNEKLFF	TGCGGCGTTTCCCCGACAGGCACTAATGAAAAACTGTTTTTT
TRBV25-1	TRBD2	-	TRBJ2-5	CASTDGTSRKDQETQYF	TGTGCCAGCACCGACGGGACTAGCCGGAAAGACCAAGAGACCCAGTACTTC
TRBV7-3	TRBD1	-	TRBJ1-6	CASSTGQGDNSPLHF	TGTGCCAGCAGCACGGGACAGGGAGATAATTCACCCCTCCACTTT
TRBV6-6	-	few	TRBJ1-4	CASSPRGGPTNEKLFF	TGTGCCAGCAGTCCTCGCGGCGGGCCTACCAATGAAAAACTGTTTTTT
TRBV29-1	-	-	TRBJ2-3	CSGRRVIGTDTQYF	TGCAGCGGGCGACGGGTCATCGGCACAGATACGCAGTATTTT
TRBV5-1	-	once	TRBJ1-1	CASSSKGYGTEAFF	TGCGCCAGCAGCTCGAAGGGGTACGGGACGGAAGCTTTCTTT
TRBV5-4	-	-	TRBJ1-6	CASSLESVQNSPLHF	TGTGCCAGCAGCTTGGAGTCGGTACAGAATTCACCCCTCCACTTT
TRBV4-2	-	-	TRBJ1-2	CASSQGWGSNNYGYTF	TGTGCCAGCAGCCAAGGGTGGGGCAGTAATAACTATGGCTACACCTTC
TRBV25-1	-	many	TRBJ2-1	CASSDGGPHNEQFF	TGTGCCAGCAGTGACGGGGGGCCTCACAATGAGCAGTTCTTC
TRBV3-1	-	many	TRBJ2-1	CASSQVTGEQFF	TGTGCCAGCAGCCAAGTTACGGGTGAGCAGTTCTTC
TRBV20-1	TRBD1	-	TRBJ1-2	CSARRPGQVYGYTF	TGCAGTGCTCGTAGACCGGGACAGGTTTATGGCTACACCTTC
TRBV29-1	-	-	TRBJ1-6	CSAGTSIGSPLHF	TGCAGCGCCGGGACGTCGATCGGATCACCCCTCCACTTT
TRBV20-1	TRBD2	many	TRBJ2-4	CSARGLAGLKNIQYF	TGCAGTGCTAGAGGACTAGCGGGGTTAAAAAACATTCAGTACTTC
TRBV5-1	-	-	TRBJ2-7	CTSSPTTSSYNEQYF	TGCACCAGCTCTCCCACTACCTCCTCCTACAATGAGCAGTACTTC
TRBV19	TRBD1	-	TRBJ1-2	CASSTAGQGDYGYTF	TGTGCCAGTAGTACAGCGGGACAGGGGGACTATGGCTACACCTTC
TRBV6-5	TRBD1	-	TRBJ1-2	CASSTRAGGPRGYTF	TGTGCCAGCAGTACACGGGCAGGGGGGCCGCGGGGCTACACCTTC
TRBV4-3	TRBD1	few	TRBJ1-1	CASSQDTGVTEAFF	TGCGCCAGCAGCCAGGATACAGGGGTCACTGAAGCTTTCTTT
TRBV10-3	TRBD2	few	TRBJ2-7	CAIKRERGDYEQYF	TGTGCCATCAAGCGGGAGCGGGGGGACTACGAGCAGTACTTC
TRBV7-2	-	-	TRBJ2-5	CASILQATGGYGAEQYF	TGTGCCAGCATCCTTCAGGCGACAGGAGGTTATGGCGCTGAGCAGTACTTC
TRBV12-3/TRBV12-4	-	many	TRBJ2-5	CASSFRETQYF	TGTGCCAGCAGTTTTCGGGAGACCCAGTACTTC
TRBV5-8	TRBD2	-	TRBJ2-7	CASTIAGESYEQYF	TGTGCCAGCACTATAGCGGGAGAGTCCTACGAGCAGTACTTC
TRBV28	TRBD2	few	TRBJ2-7	CASSTPMASGSLYEQYF	TGTGCCAGCAGTACCCCAATGGCTAGCGGGAGTCTCTACGAGCAGTACTTC
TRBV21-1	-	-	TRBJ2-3	CASSVRLAGYTDTQYF	TGTGCCAGCAGCGTCCGACTAGCGGGCTACACAGATACGCAGTATTTT
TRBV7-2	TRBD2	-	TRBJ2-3	CASTKPRGTSGGGSTDTQYF	TGTGCCAGCACCAAGCCGCGGGGGACTAGCGGGGGGGGCAGCACAGATACGCAGTATTTT
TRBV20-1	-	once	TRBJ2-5	CSARDPGAQETQYF	TGCAGTGCTAGAGATCCGGGCGCACAAGAGACCCAGTACTTC
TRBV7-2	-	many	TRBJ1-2	CASNLLQDPYGYTF	TGTGCCAGCAACCTATTACAGGACCCCTATGGCTACACCTTC
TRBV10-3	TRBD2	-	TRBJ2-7	CAISNILAGSGEQYF	TGTGCGATCAGTAATATACTAGCGGGATCTGGCGAGCAGTACTTC
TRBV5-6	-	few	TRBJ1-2	CASSLVPSYGYTF	TGTGCCAGCAGCTTGGTCCCTAGCTATGGCTACACCTTC
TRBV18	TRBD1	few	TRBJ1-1	CASSPVGQGNTEAFF	TGTGCCAGCTCACCAGTGGGACAGGGGAACACTGAAGCTTTCTTT
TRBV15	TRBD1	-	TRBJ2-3	CATSRAGGMDTQYF	TGTGCCACCAGCAGAGCAGGGGGCATGGATACGCAGTATTTT
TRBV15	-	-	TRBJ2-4	CATSRDLRLQYF	TGTGCCACCAGCAGAGATCTAAGGTTGCAGTACTTC
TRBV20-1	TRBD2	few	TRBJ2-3	CSASRLAGNTDTQYF	TGCAGTGCTTCGCGACTAGCGGGGAACACAGATACGCAGTATTTT
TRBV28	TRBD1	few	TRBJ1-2	CASRLQGGAGDGDYGYTF	TGTGCCAGCAGGTTACAGGGGGGAGCTGGAGATGGTGACTATGGCTACACCTTC
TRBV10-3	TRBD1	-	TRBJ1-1	CAISESWDRGQRGTEAFF	TGTGCCATCAGTGAGTCCTGGGACAGGGGGCAAAGGGGCACTGAAGCTTTCTTT
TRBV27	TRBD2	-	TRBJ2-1	CASKTSGGDNEQFF	TGTGCCAGCAAAACTAGCGGGGGGGATAATGAGCAGTTCTTC